This T cell receptor (beta chain) was obtained from a study of OX40 agonist ivuxolimab in advanced cancers. The study, taken as a whole, reports: The CD4+ and CD8+ T cells in the blood had expanded clonally by week 6 at 0.1 to 3.0 mg/kg. The average count of expanded clones was higher among CD8+ T cells than among CD4+.

Clones were read by immunoSEQ multiplex PCR, and TCRdb kept only the in-frame ones, dropping some. The sample carries roughly 41,000 clones, 88% recorded once. In the case of this clone: Its matching antigen is unknown.

Trimming cost V 1 base and J 5 bases, with 12 bases left between them. CDR1 PRHDT and CDR2 FYEKMQ come from the germline V gene (reference sequence). There are 14 residues in the CDR3. The sequence derives from an adult with an advanced solid tumor such as melanoma, head and neck, liver or kidney cancer. The sequencing used CD4+ or CD8+ T cells sorted from blood, collected in a trial of the OX40 agonist ivuxolimab. The chain is built from TRBV13 and TRBJ2-7, with a possible D match to TRBD2 (5 bases). In nucleotides, the CDR3 is TGTGCCAGCAGCTTAGCGGGAAACCCAGACGAGCAGTACTTC. It codes for CASSLAGNPDEQYF.